The T cell receptor beta chain described here comes from a study of response to subunit inactivated influenza vaccine. Study results and caveats: T cells newly recruited by each seasonal influenza vaccination are few, the authors suggested.

TCRdb re-derived calls from the RT-PCR reads in MiXCR, one entry per CDR3 protein. The data contain approximately 680,000 distinct CDR3 sequences, about 15% of them singletons. To note about this clonotype: Its target is not known.

With 6 bases clipped from V and 8 bases from J, the junction kept 9 bases outside the gene matches. In germline, CDR1 is DFQATT, CDR2 SNEGSKA (reference sequence). This CDR3 comprises 13 residues. This sequence originates from a man aged 45-60 years who received an inactivated influenza vaccine. The V gene is TRBV20-1, the J gene TRBJ2-3; 9 bases agree with TRBD2. The source material was PBMCs from blood, sampled 11 to 12 days after vaccination. CDR3 in amino acids: CSAGGLALGTQYF. The CDR3 DNA follows: TGCAGTGCAGGGGGACTAGCCCTTGGTACGCAGTATTTT.